A single sample gave rise to the 26 T cell receptor beta chains below, sequenced in a study of cytomegalovirus exposure and HLA in healthy donors (dated by TCRdb to about 2017). Receptor amplification or capture employed the immunoSEQ multiplex PCR assay. The clones in this table, taken by TCRdb from immuneACCESS, are in-frame only. Not every clone is retained; where verified, under half of the shortfall comes from an unresolved V gene, and the cause of the rest is unknown. This sample lists 40,000 to 55,000 clones; 88% were detected once. Together, the top ten hold about 6.7% of the sample. The specimen sequenced was PBMCs. The source is a woman in her 30s in good health and CMV-seronegative.

This rearrangement joins TRBV5-1 to TRBJ2-7, with a tentative D call TRBD2 (6 bases). The V end lost 1 base, the J end lost 2 bases, and 28 bases lay between the germline ends. CDR1 SGHRS and CDR2 YFSETQ come from the germline V gene. The CDR3 covers 20 residues. The CDR3 nucleotides read TGCGCCAGCAGCTTGTACTCTGGTCGGGAGAGAATTACGAACCCCTACGAGCAGTACTTC. This gives the protein CASSLYSGRERITNPYEQYF.

This chain links TRBV28 with TRBJ2-3, with 7 bases matching TRBD2. The CDR3 runs 14 residues. CDR1 and CDR2 (germline): MDHEN, SYDVKM. J lost 8 bases, V lost 4 bases, and 9 bases had no gene match. In nucleotides, the CDR3 is TGTGCCAGCAGTTCCGGACTAGGTGGAGGTACGCAGTATTTT. It codes for CASSSGLGGGTQYF. The whole variable domain, remainder taken from reference TRBV28 and TRBJ2-3, is DVKVTQSSRYLVKRTGEKVFLECVQDMDHENMFWYRQDPGLGLRLIYFSYDVKMKEKGDIPEGYSVSREKKERFSLILESASTNQTSMYLCASSSGLGGGTQYFGPGTRLTVL.

The rearrangement joins TRBV5-1 to TRBJ2-1, with 7 bases lining up with TRBD2. The length of the CDR3 is 15 residues. CDR1 and CDR2 (germline): SGHRS, YFSETQ. V trimming: 2 bases; J trimming: 7 bases; junction bases outside the gene matches: 9. The chain's CDR3 is CASSFEGGPRNEQFF. The CDR3 bases are TGCGCCAGCAGCTTCGAGGGAGGGCCCCGAAATGAGCAGTTCTTC.

About this clone: One junction end disagrees with the germline gene, perhaps due to a read error. V usage is TRBV28 and J usage is TRBJ2-4, with 9 bases lining up with TRBD2. The CDR3 is made up of 15 amino acids. CDR1 and CDR2 (germline): MDHEN, SYDVKM. In DNA form, the CDR3 reads TGTGCCAGCGGTTTACCCATGGCGGGAGGGGACATTCAGTACTTC. It yields the protein CASGLPMAGGDIQYF.

This clone was picked up one time. The chain recombines TRBV28 with TRBJ1-2, with TRBD1 as a possible D gene (6 bases). The CDR3 is 13 residues long. The V gene's germline CDR1 is MDHEN and CDR2 SYDVKM. Trimming left V 5 bases short and J 8 bases short, with 15 bases between. CDR3 region: CASSGSRGSGYTF. CDR3 bases: TGTGCCAGCAGTGGGAGCAGGGGCAGCGGCTACACCTTC.

The V and J genes are TRBV7-9 and TRBJ2-1, with TRBD2 matching over 12 bases. J gave up 4 bases and V 6 bases, and 10 bases lay outside the gene matches. The CDR3 spans 17 residues. Germline lookup yields CDR1 SEHNR and CDR2 FQNEAQ (reference sequence). CDR3 nucleotide sequence: TGTGCCAGCAGTCCTCCGACTAGCGGGAGTTGGTACAATGAGCAGTTCTTC. Amino acid sequence: CASSPPTSGSWYNEQFF.

The chain is built from TRBV11-2 and TRBJ2-1; TRBD2 is a possible D gene (5 bases). CDR1 SGHAT and CDR2 FQNNGV come from the germline V gene. The CDR3 is 12 residues long. The V gene lost 8 bases and the J gene lost 5 bases, with 10 bases spanning the gap. The CDR3 DNA reads TGTGCCAGCTGGGTCGGGAACAATGAGCAGTTCTTC. This translates into CASWVGNNEQFF.

The chain links TRBV7-6 to TRBJ1-2; 8 bases fit TRBD1. The CDR3 runs 14 residues. Trimming at V came to 5 bases and at J to 6 bases, leaving 8 bases not matched to a gene. Looked up from germline, CDR1 is SGHVS and CDR2 is FNYEAQ. The CDR3 DNA is TGTGCCAGCAGCCCTATGGCAGGGGGCGATGGCTACACCTTC. The encoded protein is CASSPMAGGDGYTF.

The chain joins TRBV28 to TRBJ1-4; D not certain. Germline loops: CDR1 MDHEN, CDR2 SYDVKM. CDR3 size: 15 residues. Trimming took 2 bases from V and 8 from J, leaving 15 bases between them. The CDR3 region has the DNA TGTGCCAGCAGTTTAGTAACAGCTGCCGAGGAAAAACTGTTTTTT. It codes for CASSLVTAAEEKLFF.

The gene calls are TRBV5-1 and TRBJ1-2, with 9 bases matching TRBD1. After removal of 3 bases from V and 4 bases from J, the junction contained 4 bases not matched to a gene. Germline V gives CDR1 SGHRS, CDR2 YFSETQ. The CDR3 has 14 amino acids. The CDR3 region has the DNA TGCGCCAGCAGCTCCGGGACAGGGTCCTATGGCTACACCTTC. It specifies CASSSGTGSYGYTF. The variable domain in full, with the rest retrieved from reference TRBV5-1 and TRBJ1-2, is KAGVTQTPRYLIKTRGQQVTLSCSPISGHRSVSWYQQTPGQGLQFLFEYFSETQRNKGNFPGRFSGRQFSNSRSEMNVSTLELGDSALYLCASSSGTGSYGYTFGSGTRLTVV.

As DNA, the CDR3 is TGCGCCAGCAGTTTGGAGGGGCAGGGGGGCTACAATGAGCAGTTCTTC. It translates to CASSLEGQGGYNEQFF. The genes are TRBV10-1 and TRBJ2-1; D may be TRBD1 (7 bases). Germline V gene sequence: CDR1 WNHNN, CDR2 SYGVQD (reference sequence). The CDR3 consists of 16 residues. Trimming took 5 bases from V and 3 from J, leaving 17 bases between them.

The V and J genes are TRBV28 and TRBJ2-1; a possible D gene is TRBD1 (5 bases). This CDR3 is built from 13 residues. Deletions cut 7 bases from V and 10 bases from J, with 17 bases between. Germline V gene data show CDR1 as MDHEN and CDR2 as SYDVKM. DNA for the CDR3: TGTGCCAGCATCTCGGAACCACCAGGGGAGCAGTTCTTC. Its translation: CASISEPPGEQFF.

The chain uses TRBV7-9 and TRBJ1-2, with 8 bases lining up with TRBD1. V was pared by 5 bases and J by 7 bases, with 6 bases of the junction left unmatched. The CDR3 spans 13 residues. Germline CDR1 and CDR2: SEHNR and FQNEAQ (reference sequence). The CDR3 DNA reads TGTGCCAGCAGCCAAGGACAGGGCCCTGGCTACACCTTC. This sequence encodes CASSQGQGPGYTF.

J is TRBJ1-2 and V is TRBV28; 10 bases map to TRBD1. Germline assignment: CDR1 MDHEN and CDR2 SYDVKM. This CDR3 comprises 14 residues. Germline trimming cut 6 bases from V and 4 bases from J; bases unmatched to any gene: 5. CDR3 sequence reads: CASRPGTGAYGYTF. CDR3 nucleotide sequence: TGTGCCAGCAGGCCCGGGACAGGGGCCTATGGCTACACCTTC.

This clone was observed a handful of times. The chain links TRBV2 to TRBJ1-1; D may be TRBD1 (6 bases). CDR1 and CDR2 (germline): SNHLY, FYNNEI. V was cut by 6 bases and J by 3 bases, with 17 bases left in between. The CDR3 has 15 residues. The chain's CDR3 is CASSHLPTGHTEAFF. CDR3 nucleotide sequence: TGTGCCAGCAGCCACCTCCCTACAGGGCACACTGAAGCTTTCTTT.

The chain recombines TRBV10-3 with TRBJ1-2; TRBD1 might be the D (6 bases). The CDR3 totals 13 residues. Germline V gene data show CDR1 as ENHRY and CDR2 as SYGVKD. Trimming took off 9 bases at V and 7 bases at J, with 18 bases between the two ends. CDR3 nucleotide sequence: TGTGCCATAGAAGAACCAGGGGATGGTGGCTACACCTTC. Translated: CAIEEPGDGGYTF.

V is TRBV7-2 and J is TRBJ2-5; the D gene is possibly TRBD2 (5 bases). V lost 6 bases, J lost 2 bases, and 16 bases lay in between. Germline V gene lookup returns CDR1 SGHTA and CDR2 FQGNSA. CDR3 length equals 15 residues. The CDR3 coding sequence is TGTGCCAGCAGTCTCACCGGGAACCCACAAGAGACCCAGTACTTC. Protein: CASSLTGNPQETQYF.

The chain couples TRBV28 to TRBJ1-4; TRBD1 matches 7 bases. Germline-derived CDR1 and CDR2 are MDHEN and SYDVKM. J was trimmed by 7 bases and V by 3 bases; bases with no gene match: 5. The CDR3 sequence is 14 residues long. Here the CDR3 DNA reads TGTGCCAGCAGTTTCCCCGGGACAGTTGAAAAACTGTTTTTT. Protein sequence: CASSFPGTVEKLFF. Using reference TRBV28 and TRBJ1-4 for the parts outside the CDR3, the full variable domain is DVKVTQSSRYLVKRTGEKVFLECVQDMDHENMFWYRQDPGLGLRLIYFSYDVKMKEKGDIPEGYSVSREKKERFSLILESASTNQTSMYLCASSFPGTVEKLFFGSGTQLSVL.

This chain uses TRBV28 with TRBJ2-1; 9 bases align to TRBD1. The CDR3 extends over 15 amino acids. Germline trimming cut 5 bases from V and 7 bases from J; bases unmatched to any gene: 9. Germline V lookup: CDR1 MDHEN, CDR2 SYDVKM. The chain's CDR3 is CASSDSGTGWNEQFF. CDR3 nucleotide sequence: TGTGCCAGCAGTGATTCCGGGACAGGGTGGAATGAGCAGTTCTTC.

This clone was detected only a few times. The V call is TRBV5-1, the J call TRBJ1-2; a possible D gene is TRBD1 (5 bases). The CDR3 length is 13 residues. Trimming pared 4 bases from V and 5 bases from J, leaving 12 bases between. The germline gives CDR1 SGHRS, CDR2 YFSETQ. CDR3 residues: CASSPQGGYGYTF. The CDR3 DNA reads as TGCGCCAGCAGCCCCCAGGGTGGGTATGGCTACACCTTC.

The chain is built from TRBV30 and TRBJ1-2; no definite D call. CDR3 size: 17 residues. The V end was cut by 0 bases, the J end by 5 bases, with 22 bases between. Per the germline V gene, CDR1 is GTSNPN and CDR2 is SVGIG (reference sequence). The CDR3 here is CAWSVDTLNPRTYGYTF. The DNA for the CDR3 is TGTGCCTGGAGTGTCGACACTCTAAACCCTAGGACTTATGGCTACACCTTC.

This chain uses TRBV6-1 with TRBJ2-2, with 7 bases aligning to TRBD1. This CDR3 is built from 13 residues. The V and J ends lost 5 bases and 4 bases, in that order; junction bases with no gene match: 1. The germline V gene encodes CDR1 MNHNS and CDR2 SASEGT. This chain's CDR3 is CASSRTGTGELFF. In DNA, the CDR3 is TGTGCCAGCAGTAGGACAGGCACCGGGGAGCTGTTTTTT.

The chain recombines TRBV28 with TRBJ1-2, with a tentative D call TRBD1 (5 bases). Germline CDR1 reads MDHEN; CDR2 reads SYDVKM. The CDR3 has 14 residues. Trimming left V 3 bases short and J 4 bases short, with 12 bases between. The CDR3 here is CASSLARQGYGYTF. The CDR3 coding sequence is TGTGCCAGCAGTTTGGCAAGGCAGGGCTATGGCTACACCTTC.

The rearrangement uses TRBV23-1 and TRBJ1-4; the match to TRBD1 covers 8 bases. TRBV23-1 is treated as an ORF (open reading frame) with a function not yet certain. CDR3 size: 18 residues. V was clipped by 2 bases and J by 0 bases; unmatched bases: 8. This CDR3 is CASSQIRGQGTTNEKLFF. The CDR3 DNA is TGCGCCAGCAGTCAAATCCGCGGACAGGGAACAACTAATGAAAAACTGTTTTTT.

This chain uses TRBV28 with TRBJ2-2; D unclear. V lost 3 bases, J lost 6 bases, and 8 bases lay in between. The CDR3 contains 13 residues. CDR1 is MDHEN, CDR2 SYDVKM, per germline. The CDR3 bases are TGTGCCAGCAGTTTTGACGGGTCCGGGGAGCTGTTTTTT. This translates into CASSFDGSGELFF.

V is TRBV5-1 and J is TRBJ2-5, with D possibly TRBD2 on 5 matching bases. The CDR3 is 13 residues long. The ends were cut back, 4 bases at V and 4 bases at J, with 11 bases in the middle. The germline gives CDR1 SGHRS, CDR2 YFSETQ. CDR3 residues: CASSPGRGETQYF. Written as DNA, the CDR3 is TGCGCCAGCAGCCCCGGACGGGGAGAGACCCAGTACTTC.